One sample yielded the 17 T cell receptor beta chains listed below, sequenced in a study of T cell responses to AZD1222 COVID-19 vaccine. This table comes from immunoSEQ multiplex PCR, and its TCRdb copy is limited to in-frame clones, with some not included. The sample lists 100,000 or so clones, more than 85% occurring once. The sequencing here drew on peripheral blood, taken on day 0 of AZD1222 vaccination. These receptor sequences come from an adult in good health.

The gene calls are TRBV27 and TRBJ2-1; 11 bases fit TRBD2. Per the germline V gene, CDR1 is MNHEY and CDR2 is SMNVEV (reference sequence). The CDR3 sequence is 15 residues long. V lost 3 bases to trimming and J lost 5 bases; unmatched junction nucleotides: 3. CDR3 bases: TGTGCCAGCAGTTTTACTAGCGGGAGTGACAATGAGCAGTTCTTC. It translates to CASSFTSGSDNEQFF.

The chain couples TRBV27 to TRBJ1-2; TRBD1 might be the D (5 bases). The germline CDR1 and CDR2 sequences are MNHEY and SMNVEV (reference sequence). V was cut by 2 bases and J by 5 bases, with 18 bases left in between. This CDR3 is built from 16 residues. CDR3 region: CASSLGVGTTGYGYTF. The CDR3 DNA sequence: TGTGCCAGCAGTTTAGGGGTCGGGACTACCGGTTATGGCTACACCTTC.

The chain recombines TRBV28 with TRBJ1-2, with 9 bases identical to TRBD1. This CDR3 has 16 amino acids. Germline CDR1 reads MDHEN; CDR2 reads SYDVKM. The V gene end was trimmed by 5 bases and the J gene end by 7 bases; junction bases not matched to a gene: 14. This CDR3 is CASSPGSTGGRSGYTF. As DNA, the CDR3 is TGTGCCAGCAGTCCGGGATCGACAGGGGGAAGGTCTGGCTACACCTTC.

This chain connects TRBV28 to TRBJ2-7; 10 nucleotides line up with TRBD1. This CDR3 has 16 residues. Germline assignment: CDR1 MDHEN and CDR2 SYDVKM. J gave up 3 bases and V 5 bases, and 10 bases lay outside the gene matches. The CDR3: CASSLLPGTGVYEQYF. The CDR3 DNA sequence: TGTGCCAGCAGTCTCCTCCCCGGGACAGGGGTCTACGAGCAGTACTTC.

V gene TRBV27 combines with J gene TRBJ1-1; unclear D gene. The germline V gene has CDR1 MNHEY and CDR2 SMNVEV (reference sequence). Between the trimmed V and J ends, which lost 8 bases and 2 bases, there was a span of 12 bases. This CDR3 is built from 13 residues. CDR3 nucleotide sequence: TGTGCCAGCCATCCTCTCGGAAACACTGAAGCTTTCTTT. It specifies CASHPLGNTEAFF.

The chain recombines TRBV28 with TRBJ1-4, with D maybe TRBD1 (5 bases). Trimming removed 5 bases at V and 5 bases at J, with 15 bases between. The CDR3 has 15 residues. The germline V gene has CDR1 MDHEN and CDR2 SYDVKM. CDR3 DNA: TGTGCCAGCAGTACCCGGGGGGTTGCAAATGAAAAACTGTTTTTT. Protein: CASSTRGVANEKLFF.

The V and J genes are TRBV5-8 and TRBJ1-5, with D possibly being TRBD1 (5 bases). The CDR3 sequence is 17 residues long. The germline V and J ends were trimmed by 0 bases and 4 bases, with 17 bases remaining between them. From germline, CDR1 is SGHTS and CDR2 YDEGEE. CDR3 amino acids: CASSLGTRIVRNQPQHF. Here the CDR3 DNA reads TGTGCCAGCAGCTTGGGGACAAGGATCGTGCGTAATCAGCCCCAGCATTTT.

The chain is built from TRBV3-1 (or the pseudogene TRBV3-2) and TRBJ2-5; 7 bases are a match to TRBD2. Germline CDR1 is LGHDT and CDR2 is YNNKEL (reference sequence). J gave up 4 bases and V 4 bases, and 12 bases lay outside the gene matches. There are 16 residues in the CDR3. The CDR3 DNA sequence: TGTGCCAGCAGCCTATTGAACGGGAGGAATGGAGAGACCCAGTACTTC. This gives the protein CASSLLNGRNGETQYF.

The chain links TRBV27 to TRBJ1-1; D not certain. V was trimmed by 2 bases and J by 0 bases, leaving 10 bases between them. The CDR3 runs to 15 residues. The V gene's germline CDR1 is MNHEY and CDR2 SMNVEV (reference sequence). This CDR3 is CASSLGIRVNTEAFF. The CDR3 DNA reads TGTGCCAGCAGTTTAGGTATTCGGGTGAACACTGAAGCTTTCTTT.

V and J are TRBV6-6 and TRBJ1-1; 7 nucleotides match TRBD1. The length of the CDR3 is 16 residues. The J segment lost 1 base and the V segment lost 2 bases, leaving 7 bases of the junction unmatched. The germline gives CDR1 MNHNY, CDR2 SVGAGI (reference sequence). DNA of the CDR3: TGTGCCAGCAGTTACCGGCAAGGGGGCGCGAACACTGAAGCTTTCTTT. It specifies CASSYRQGGANTEAFF.

The chain recombines TRBV7-2 with TRBJ1-5; D unresolved. V gave up 2 bases and J gave up 2 bases, with 10 bases separating them. Germline CDR1 is SGHTA and CDR2 is FQGNSA. This CDR3 has 15 residues. CDR3: CASSLWGAGNQPQHF. In nucleotides, the CDR3 is TGTGCCAGCAGCTTATGGGGTGCCGGCAATCAGCCCCAGCATTTT.

The J gene is TRBJ2-7, the V gene TRBV3-1 (or the pseudogene TRBV3-2); 13 nucleotides align to TRBD2. The CDR3 runs 17 residues. CDR1 is LGHDT and CDR2 is YNNKEL in the germline V gene (reference sequence). V shed 1 base and J 6 bases; nucleotides not matched to a gene: 9. Here the CDR3 reads CASSQGRTSGRSGEQYF. Written as DNA, the CDR3 is TGTGCCAGCAGCCAAGGTAGGACTAGCGGGAGATCGGGCGAGCAGTACTTC.

The chain is built from TRBV30 and TRBJ2-7; TRBD1 matches 8 bases. CDR3 length equals 14 residues. Germline V gene lookup returns CDR1 GTSNPN and CDR2 SVGIG (reference sequence). V shed 1 base and J 6 bases; nucleotides not matched to a gene: 8. The CDR3: CAWSGDRPNGEQYF. Here the CDR3 DNA reads TGTGCCTGGAGTGGGGACAGGCCGAACGGCGAGCAGTACTTC.

The chain joins TRBV5-5 to TRBJ1-4; D is uncertain. V lost 3 bases and J 8 bases, leaving 11 bases between the germline ends. Germline CDR1 is SGHKS and CDR2 is YYEKEE (reference sequence). The CDR3 is 13 amino acids. As DNA, the CDR3 is TGTGCCAGCAGCTCCCTGGCGGGGGAAAAACTGTTTTTT. It yields the protein CASSSLAGEKLFF.

The chain is built from TRBV28 and TRBJ2-7; tentatively, D is TRBD1 (5 bases). The CDR3 contains 16 residues. The germline CDR1 and CDR2 sequences are MDHEN and SYDVKM. V was cut by 5 bases and J by 4 bases, with 21 bases left in between. For the CDR3, the DNA is TGTGCCAGCAGTGGACCTTCGGACAACCAAAAGTACGAGCAGTACTTC. Translating it yields CASSGPSDNQKYEQYF.

The CDR3 loop reads CASSPPWSSGATDTQYF. The CDR3 DNA reads TGTGCCAGCTCACCACCGTGGTCTAGCGGAGCTACAGATACGCAGTATTTT. The rearrangement links TRBV18 to TRBJ2-3; 7 positions agree with TRBD2. This CDR3 comprises 17 residues. Trimming took 0 bases from V and 3 from J; bases not matched to a gene: 9. CDR1 KGHSH and CDR2 LQKENI come from the germline V gene.

CDR3: CASKRLAGELDNEQFF. CDR3 DNA sequence: TGTGCCAGCAAAAGACTAGCGGGAGAACTCGACAATGAGCAGTTCTTC. The chain couples TRBV28 to TRBJ2-1; TRBD2 agrees at 12 bases. The V segment lost 7 bases and the J segment 5 bases; nucleotides outside the gene matches: 9. The germline V gene encodes CDR1 MDHEN and CDR2 SYDVKM. This CDR3 is built from 16 residues.